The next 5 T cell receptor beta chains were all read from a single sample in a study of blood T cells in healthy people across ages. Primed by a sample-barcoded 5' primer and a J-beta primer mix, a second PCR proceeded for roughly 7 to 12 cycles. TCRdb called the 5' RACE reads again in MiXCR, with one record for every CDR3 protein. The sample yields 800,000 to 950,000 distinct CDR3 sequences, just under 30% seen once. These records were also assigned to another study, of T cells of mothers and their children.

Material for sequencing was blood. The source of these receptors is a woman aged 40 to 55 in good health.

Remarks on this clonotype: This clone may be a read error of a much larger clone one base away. Here the CDR3 reads CASSDPAEVGGDTEAFF. In DNA form, the CDR3 reads TGTGCCAGCAGTGACCCTGCAGAGGTAGGAGGGGACACTGAAGCTTTCTTT. The rearrangement links TRBV25-1 to TRBJ1-1, with a possible D match to TRBD1 (5 bases). CDR1 is MGHDK and CDR2 is SYGVNS in the germline V gene. Trimming cost V 3 bases and J 3 bases, with 20 bases left between them. The CDR3 has 17 residues.

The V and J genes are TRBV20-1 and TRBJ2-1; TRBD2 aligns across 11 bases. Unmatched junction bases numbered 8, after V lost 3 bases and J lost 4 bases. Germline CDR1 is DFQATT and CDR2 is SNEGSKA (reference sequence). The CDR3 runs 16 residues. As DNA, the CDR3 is TGCAGTGCTAGGATCCCACTAGCGGGGGATTACAATGAGCAGTTCTTC. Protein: CSARIPLAGDYNEQFF.

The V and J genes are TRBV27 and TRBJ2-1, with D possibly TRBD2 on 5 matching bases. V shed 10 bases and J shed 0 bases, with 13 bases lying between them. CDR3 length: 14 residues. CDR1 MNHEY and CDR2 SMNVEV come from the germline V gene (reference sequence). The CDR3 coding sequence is TGTGCCACCAGGTGGGAGAGCTCCTACAATGAGCAGTTCTTC. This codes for CATRWESSYNEQFF.

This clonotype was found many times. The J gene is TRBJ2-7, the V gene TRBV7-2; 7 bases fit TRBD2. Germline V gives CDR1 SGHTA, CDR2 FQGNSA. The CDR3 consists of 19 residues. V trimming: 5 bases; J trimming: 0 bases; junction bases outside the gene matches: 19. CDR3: CASSQSGGGDSHYSYEQYF. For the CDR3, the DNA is TGTGCCAGCAGCCAGAGTGGGGGGGGAGACTCTCACTACTCCTACGAGCAGTACTTC.

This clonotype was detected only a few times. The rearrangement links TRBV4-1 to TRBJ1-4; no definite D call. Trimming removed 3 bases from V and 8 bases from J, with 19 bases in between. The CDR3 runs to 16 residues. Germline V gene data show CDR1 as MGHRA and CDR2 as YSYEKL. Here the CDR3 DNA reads TGCGCCAGCAGCCAGAGCTATGGAGGGCCGGGAGAAAAACTGTTTTTT. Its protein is CASSQSYGGPGEKLFF.